The 17 T cell receptor beta chains in this list originate from one sample, sequenced in a study of blood T cell repertoires in COVID-19. Data came from immunoSEQ multiplex PCR; TCRdb stores just in-frame clones and leaves some out. The top ten clones hold about 2.7% of a sample with approximately 280,000 clones, around nine tenths of them seen once. Sequenced: PBMCs or T cells enriched from blood (not recorded which). Receptor source: a young woman who had recovered from COVID-19.

The J gene is TRBJ2-1, the V gene TRBV11-3; a possible D gene is TRBD2 (5 bases). CDR3 length equals 18 residues. In germline, CDR1 is SGHNT, CDR2 YENEEA. V was shortened by 4 bases and J by 8 bases, with 27 bases between the two germline ends. The DNA of the CDR3 is TGTGCCAGCAGCTACCGAGGCCGTGACCCCCAAGCGGTCCATGAGCAGTTCTTC. This codes for CASSYRGRDPQAVHEQFF. Filled out from reference TRBV11-3 and TRBJ2-1, the complete variable domain reads EAGVVQSPRYKIIEKKQPVAFWCNPISGHNTLYWYLQNLGQGPELLIRYENEEAVDDSQLPKDRFSAERLKGVDSTLKIQPAELGDSAVYLCASSYRGRDPQAVHEQFFGPGTRLTVL.

V gene TRBV5-8 combines with J gene TRBJ1-2, with a possible D match to TRBD1 (6 bases). The V gene lost 0 bases and the J gene lost 7 bases, with 16 bases spanning the gap. CDR1 and CDR2 from the germline V gene are SGHTS and YDEGEE. The CDR3 totals 15 residues. The CDR3 coding sequence is TGTGCCAGCAGCTTGGTGGGACACGGCTTTGGTGGCTACACCTTC. Protein sequence: CASSLVGHGFGGYTF.

The chain carries TRBV19 and TRBJ1-4; weak D call: TRBD1 (6 bases). Trimming removed 5 bases at V and 3 bases at J, with 13 bases between. The CDR3 contains 15 residues. The V gene's germline CDR1 is LNHDA and CDR2 SQIVND (reference sequence). The CDR3 region is CASSFRGQANEKLFF. In DNA form, the CDR3 reads TGTGCCAGTAGTTTCAGGGGACAAGCTAATGAAAAACTGTTTTTT.

CDR3 loop: CASSERELAGYEQYF. In nucleotides, the CDR3 is TGCGCCAGCAGCGAGCGAGAATTAGCGGGGTACGAGCAGTACTTC. The chain recombines TRBV4-1 with TRBJ2-7; TRBD2 agrees at 8 bases. The V and J ends lost 5 bases and 4 bases, in that order; junction bases with no gene match: 10. Germline CDR1 and CDR2: MGHRA and YSYEKL. The CDR3 totals 15 residues.

The V and J genes are TRBV6-2 or TRBV6-3 and TRBJ2-7; TRBD1 agrees at 10 bases. This CDR3 is built from 15 residues. CDR1 and CDR2 (germline): MNHEY, SVGEGT. The junction had 12 bases not matched to a gene; V was cut back by 6 bases and J by 7 bases. This chain's CDR3 is CASSFIGTGEREQYF. CDR3 nucleotide sequence: TGTGCCAGCAGCTTTATCGGGACAGGGGAGAGGGAGCAGTACTTC.

This chain links TRBV10-3 with TRBJ1-1, with 11 bases matching TRBD1. V shed 9 bases, J shed 0 bases, and the junction held 3 bases outside the gene matches. The length of the CDR3 is 14 residues. Germline CDR1 is ENHRY and CDR2 is SYGVKD. The CDR3, as DNA: TGTGCCATACGGACAGGGGGCTTGAACACTGAAGCTTTCTTT. The encoded protein is CAIRTGGLNTEAFF.

The chain uses TRBV10-3 and TRBJ1-1; D unclear. Germline CDR1 is ENHRY and CDR2 is SYGVKD. Trimming pared 6 bases from V and 1 base from J, leaving 15 bases between. The CDR3 has 15 amino acids. Written as DNA, the CDR3 is TGTGCCATCAGCGCGGACTTTATTGGGAACACTGAAGCTTTCTTT. It encodes CAISADFIGNTEAFF.

This clone appeared once. This chain connects TRBV7-9 to TRBJ1-5; no firm D call. CDR1 and CDR2 (germline): SEHNR, FQNEAQ (reference sequence). V lost 4 bases, J lost 7 bases, and 11 bases lay in between. The CDR3 totals 13 residues. DNA of the CDR3: TGTGCCAGCAGCTCAGGCGGGTGGCAGCCCCAGCATTTT. This gives the protein CASSSGGWQPQHF.

This chain connects TRBV2 to TRBJ2-3; 10 bases agree with TRBD2. Trimming at V came to 3 bases and at J to 5 bases, leaving 8 bases not matched to a gene. The CDR3 is 16 amino acids. Germline values: CDR1 SNHLY, CDR2 FYNNEI. Here the CDR3 reads CASSESSGGAIDTQYF. In DNA, the CDR3 is TGTGCCAGCAGTGAGTCCAGCGGGGGGGCGATAGATACGCAGTATTTT.

The chain carries TRBV28 and TRBJ2-7, with D unclear. Germline CDR1 reads MDHEN; CDR2 reads SYDVKM. CDR3 length: 11 residues. The V and J ends lost 4 bases and 7 bases respectively, with 8 bases between them. The CDR3 is CASSSTREQYF. DNA of the CDR3: TGTGCCAGCAGTTCCACTCGGGAGCAGTACTTC.

The rearrangement joins TRBV18 to TRBJ2-3, with D tentatively TRBD2 (6 bases). The CDR3 covers 14 residues. CDR1 is KGHSH, CDR2 LQKENI, per germline. The V gene lost 3 bases and the J gene lost 4 bases, with 11 bases spanning the gap. CDR3 sequence (DNA): TGTGCCAGCTCACCCGGGGGAGGCGCAGATACGCAGTATTTT. Amino acids: CASSPGGGADTQYF.

This clone was seen a few times. The gene calls are TRBV15 and TRBJ2-7; D possibly corresponds to TRBD2 (6 bases). V shed 2 bases and J shed 2 bases, with 16 bases lying between them. The CDR3 runs 16 residues. The germline gives CDR1 LNHNV, CDR2 YYDKDF (reference sequence). The CDR3 loop is CATSRLREESAYEQYF. The CDR3, as DNA: TGTGCCACCAGCAGACTCAGGGAGGAAAGCGCCTACGAGCAGTACTTC.

This chain links TRBV7-9 with TRBJ2-2; a weak D match, TRBD2 (5 bases). V lost 4 bases, J lost 3 bases, and 12 bases lay in between. The CDR3 covers 15 residues. Per germline, CDR1 SEHNR and CDR2 FQNEAQ (reference sequence). DNA of the CDR3: TGTGCCAGCAGCTCGGGGTCCGGGGACACCGGGGAGCTGTTTTTT. This gives the protein CASSSGSGDTGELFF.

This clone has only a few counts. The V call is TRBV19, the J call TRBJ1-2; D is unresolved. V shed 7 bases and J shed 4 bases, with 13 bases lying between them. The V gene's germline CDR1 is LNHDA and CDR2 SQIVND (reference sequence). This CDR3 spans 13 amino acids. CDR3 nucleotides: TGTGCCAGTACCTATAATGAGGTCTATGGCTACACCTTC. Translated, it gives CASTYNEVYGYTF.

This chain links TRBV30 with TRBJ2-5; D is possibly TRBD1 (5 bases). The germline V gene encodes CDR1 GTSNPN and CDR2 SVGIG (reference sequence). Trimming removed 2 bases from V and 2 bases from J, with 15 bases in between. The CDR3 covers 15 residues. The DNA of the CDR3 is TGTGCCTGGAGTTACCGTGGGAAGGGGCAAGAGACCCAGTACTTC. It is translated as CAWSYRGKGQETQYF. The full variable domain, rest sourced from reference TRBV30 and TRBJ2-5, is SQTIHQWPATLVQPVGSPLSLECTVEGTSNPNLYWYRQAAGRGLQLLFYSVGIGQISSEVPQNLSASRPQDRQFILSSKKLLLSDSGFYLCAWSYRGKGQETQYFGPGTRLLVL.

The V and J genes are TRBV7-6 and TRBJ2-7; TRBD2 matches 13 bases. J lost 4 bases, V lost 2 bases, and 11 bases had no gene match. The V gene's germline CDR1 is SGHVS and CDR2 FNYEAQ. The CDR3 contains 18 residues. The CDR3 nucleotides are TGTGCCAGCAGCTTAACACTAGCGGGAGGGTCCAAGTGGTACGAGCAGTACTTC. This translates into CASSLTLAGGSKWYEQYF.

The genes are TRBV6-5 and TRBJ2-7; 7 bases align to TRBD2. J was trimmed by 2 bases and V by 0 bases; bases with no gene match: 1. CDR1 and CDR2 (germline): MNHEY, SVGAGI. This CDR3 has 14 residues. The CDR3 spells CASSYSSGPYEQYF. Here the CDR3 DNA reads TGTGCCAGCAGTTACTCTAGCGGGCCCTACGAGCAGTACTTC.